This TCR beta chain was recovered during a study of cytomegalovirus exposure and HLA in healthy donors. The PCR was carried out with 60 Vbeta primers and 13 Jbeta primers. The repertoire was sequenced with immunoSEQ multiplex PCR; TCRdb's copy has only in-frame clones and lacks some. The sample yields 100,000 to 150,000 clones, roughly 74% seen once. The V and J ends lost 4 bases and 13 bases, in that order; junction bases with no gene match: 9. CDR1 is LNHDA, CDR2 SQIVND, per germline (reference sequence). The CDR3 is 13 amino acids. V is TRBV19 and J is TRBJ2-1; 8 bases fit TRBD1. The sequenced material came from PBMCs. This clonotype originated in a male donor in good health and CMV-seronegative. CDR3 residues: CASSTGTGPIQFF. CDR3 nucleotide sequence: TGTGCCAGTAGTACAGGGACAGGCCCCATCCAGTTCTTC. The whole variable domain, remainder taken from reference TRBV19 and TRBJ2-1, is DGGITQSPKYLFRKEGQNVTLSCEQNLNHDAMYWYRQDPGQGLRLIYYSQIVNDFQKGDIAEGYSVSREKKESFPLTVTSAQKNPTAFYLCASSTGTGPIQFFGPGTRLTVL.